Below are 3 T cell receptor beta chains sequenced from a single sample in a study of PD-1 blockade in classical Hodgkin lymphoma. Only in-frame clones appear in the TCRdb table, and some are missing; sequencing was by immunoSEQ multiplex PCR. The sample has tens of thousands of clones, 87% seen once. Time point indicated: cycle 4 day 1 (C4D1), after more than five weeks of nivolumab. Following autologous stem cell transplantation, relapse occurred in every patient, and exposure to brentuximab vedotin varied. Here the sequenced sample was peripheral blood mononuclear cells (PBMCs), taken before the fourth cycle of nivolumab. All receptors derive from a human donor with classical Hodgkin lymphoma.

The V gene is TRBV27, the J gene TRBJ2-1; 13 nucleotides align to TRBD2. The germline gives CDR1 MNHEY, CDR2 SMNVEV (reference sequence). This CDR3 region has 16 residues. The J segment lost 7 bases and the V segment lost 4 bases, leaving 7 bases of the junction unmatched. CDR3 amino acids: CASSSGTSGVVNEQFF. The CDR3 DNA sequence: TGTGCCAGCAGTTCCGGGACTAGCGGGGTTGTGAATGAGCAGTTCTTC.

This chain connects TRBV6-1 to TRBJ1-2, with a weak D call TRBD1 (5 bases). V lost 0 bases, J lost 5 bases, and 13 bases lay in between. The length of the CDR3 is 15 residues. Germline loops: CDR1 MNHNS, CDR2 SASEGT. The CDR3 sequence: CASSEAIGGAYGYTF. The CDR3 DNA reads as TGTGCCAGCAGTGAAGCAATAGGAGGGGCTTATGGCTACACCTTC.

This chain links TRBV5-5 with TRBJ1-4, with 9 bases that match TRBD1. CDR3 length: 16 amino acids. CDR1 is SGHKS, CDR2 YYEKEE, per germline (reference sequence). V trimming: 0 bases; J trimming: 7 bases; junction bases outside the gene matches: 7. The CDR3 is CASSLAPQGAGEKLFF. The DNA for the CDR3 is TGTGCCAGCAGCTTGGCCCCACAGGGGGCGGGTGAAAAACTGTTTTTT.